This note documents a single T cell receptor (beta chain) sequence. Its target is unknown. The assay was immunoSEQ multiplex PCR, and TCRdb's table has in-frame clones only and misses some. In the table there are fewer than 65,000 clones, roughly 90% of which are singletons. This entry is derived from a study of OX40 agonist ivuxolimab in advanced cancers. Study background: The drug used for patients, ivuxolimab, was an agonistic anti-OX40 (CD134) antibody.

Per the germline V gene, CDR1 is SGHRS and CDR2 is YFSETQ. V gave up 0 bases and J gave up 5 bases; unmatched junction bases: 4. This CDR3 comprises 15 residues. Study conclusions and caveats: The CD4+ and CD8+ T cells in the blood had expanded clonally by week 6 at 0.1 to 3.0 mg/kg.

This chain uses TRBV5-1 with TRBJ1-2; 10 nucleotides match TRBD1. The source of this sequence is an adult with an advanced solid tumor such as melanoma, head and neck, liver or kidney cancer. The sample consisted of CD4+ or CD8+ T cells sorted from blood, taken in a trial of the OX40 agonist ivuxolimab. CDR3 sequence: CASSLAGQGVYGYTF. CDR3 DNA sequence: TGCGCCAGCAGCTTGGCCGGACAGGGGGTTTATGGCTACACCTTC.